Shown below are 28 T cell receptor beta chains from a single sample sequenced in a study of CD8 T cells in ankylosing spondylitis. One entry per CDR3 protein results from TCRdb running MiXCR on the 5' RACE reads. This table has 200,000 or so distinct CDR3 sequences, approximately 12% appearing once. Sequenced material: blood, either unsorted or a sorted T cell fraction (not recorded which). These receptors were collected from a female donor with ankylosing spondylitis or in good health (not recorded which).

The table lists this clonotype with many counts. The CDR3 region is CASTLGDIGSSPLHF. CDR3 nucleotide sequence: TGTGCCAGCACCTTGGGGGACATCGGCTCGTCACCCCTCCACTTT. The rearrangement links TRBV12-3 or TRBV12-4 to TRBJ1-6, with D possibly being TRBD1 (6 bases). V gave up 7 bases and J gave up 10 bases, with 20 bases separating them. There are 15 residues in the CDR3.

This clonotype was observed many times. In DNA, the CDR3 is TGTGCCAGCAGTGGCCGGGAGGGGTGGAACCAAGAGACCCAGTACTTC. Its translation: CASSGREGWNQETQYF. This chain uses TRBV28 with TRBJ2-5, with 8 bases identical to TRBD2. The CDR3 covers 16 residues. The J segment lost 0 bases and the V segment lost 5 bases, leaving 8 bases of the junction unmatched. The germline V gene encodes CDR1 MDHEN and CDR2 SYDVKM.

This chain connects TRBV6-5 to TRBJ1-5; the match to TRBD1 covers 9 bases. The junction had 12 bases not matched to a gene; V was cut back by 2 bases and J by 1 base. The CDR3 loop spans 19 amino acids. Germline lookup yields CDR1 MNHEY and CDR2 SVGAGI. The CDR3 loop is CASSYGTGQGIRSNQPQHF. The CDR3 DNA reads TGTGCCAGCAGTTACGGAACGGGACAGGGTATTCGAAGCAATCAGCCCCAGCATTTT.

The CDR3 region is CASSYSGGGHSYEQYF. The CDR3 region has the DNA TGTGCCAGCAGTTACTCGGGCGGGGGACACTCCTACGAGCAGTACTTC. The chain has TRBV6-5 and TRBJ2-7; a weak D match, TRBD2 (7 bases). There are 16 residues in the CDR3. Germline loops: CDR1 MNHEY, CDR2 SVGAGI. V was trimmed by 0 bases and J by 0 bases, leaving 12 bases between them.

The CDR3 bases are TGTGCCAGCAGTCGGGGGGGGGGACAGGGCGAAAATCAGCCCCAGCATTTT. This encodes CASSRGGGQGENQPQHF. The chain employs TRBV7-9 and TRBJ1-5, with 9 bases fitting TRBD1. Per germline, CDR1 SEHNR and CDR2 FQNEAQ (reference sequence). This CDR3 region has 17 residues. With V trimmed by 6 bases and J by 4 bases, 13 bases remained unmatched.

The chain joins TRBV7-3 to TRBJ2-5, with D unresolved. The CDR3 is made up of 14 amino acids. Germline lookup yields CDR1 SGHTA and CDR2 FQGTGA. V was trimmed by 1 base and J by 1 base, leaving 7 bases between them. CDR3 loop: CASSLSPGQETQYF. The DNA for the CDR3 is TGTGCCAGCAGCTTAAGTCCGGGCCAAGAGACCCAGTACTTC. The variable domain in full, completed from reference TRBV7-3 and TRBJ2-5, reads GAGVSQTPSNKVTEKGKYVELRCDPISGHTALYWYRQSLGQGPEFLIYFQGTGAADDSGLPNDRFFAVRPEGSVSTLKIQRTERGDSAVYLCASSLSPGQETQYFGPGTRLLVL.

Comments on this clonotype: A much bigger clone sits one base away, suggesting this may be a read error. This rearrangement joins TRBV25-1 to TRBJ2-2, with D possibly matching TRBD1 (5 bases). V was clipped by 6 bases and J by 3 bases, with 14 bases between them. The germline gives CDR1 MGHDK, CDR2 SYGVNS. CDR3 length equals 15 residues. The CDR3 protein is CASSSKTAYTGELFF. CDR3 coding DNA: TGTGCCAGCAGCTCCAAGACAGCCTACACCGGGGAGCTGTTTTTT.

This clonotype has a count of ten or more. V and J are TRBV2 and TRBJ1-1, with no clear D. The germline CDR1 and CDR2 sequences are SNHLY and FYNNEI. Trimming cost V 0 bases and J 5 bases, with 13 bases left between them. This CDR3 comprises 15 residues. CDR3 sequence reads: CASSEAGSLLTEAFF. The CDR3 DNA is TGTGCCAGCAGTGAAGCCGGGAGTTTATTGACTGAAGCTTTCTTT. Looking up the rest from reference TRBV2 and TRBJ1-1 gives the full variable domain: EPEVTQTPSHQVTQMGQEVILRCVPISNHLYFYWYRQILGQKVEFLVSFYNNEISEKSEIFDDQFSVERPDGSNFTLKIRSTKLEDSAMYFCASSEAGSLLTEAFFGQGTRLTVV.

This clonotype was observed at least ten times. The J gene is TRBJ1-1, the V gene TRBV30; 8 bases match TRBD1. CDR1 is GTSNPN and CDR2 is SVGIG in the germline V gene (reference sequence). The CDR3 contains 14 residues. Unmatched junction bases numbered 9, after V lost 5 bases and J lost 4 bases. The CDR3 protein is CAWLPKQGGTEAFF. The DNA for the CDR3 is TGTGCCTGGCTCCCTAAACAGGGGGGCACTGAAGCTTTCTTT.

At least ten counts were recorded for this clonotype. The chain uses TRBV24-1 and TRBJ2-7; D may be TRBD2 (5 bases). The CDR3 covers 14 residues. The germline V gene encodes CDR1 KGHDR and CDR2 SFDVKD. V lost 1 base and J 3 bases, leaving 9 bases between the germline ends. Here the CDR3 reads CATSDFPRGYEQYF. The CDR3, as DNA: TGTGCCACCAGTGATTTCCCCCGGGGCTACGAGCAGTACTTC.

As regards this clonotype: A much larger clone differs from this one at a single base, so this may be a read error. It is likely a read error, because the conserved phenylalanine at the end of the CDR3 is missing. DNA for the CDR3: TGCGCCAGCAGCTTCGGCATCTTGAACACTGAAGCTTTCCTT. It encodes CASSFGILNTEAFL. The chain joins TRBV5-1 to TRBJ1-1; the D is unclear. V lost 2 bases and J 0 bases, leaving 8 bases between the germline ends. Germline CDR1 is SGHRS and CDR2 is YFSETQ. The CDR3 extends over 14 amino acids.

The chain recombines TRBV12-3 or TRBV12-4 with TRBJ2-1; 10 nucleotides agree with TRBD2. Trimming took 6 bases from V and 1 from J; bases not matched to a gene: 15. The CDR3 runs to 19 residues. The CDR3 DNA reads TGTGCCAGCAGCCGACCGACTAGCGGGCCTCAAAAATCCTACAATGAGCAGTTCTTC. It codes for CASSRPTSGPQKSYNEQFF.

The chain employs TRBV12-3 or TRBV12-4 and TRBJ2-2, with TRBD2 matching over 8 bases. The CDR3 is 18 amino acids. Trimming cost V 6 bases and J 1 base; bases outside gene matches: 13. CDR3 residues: CASSTPLPSGRNTGELFF. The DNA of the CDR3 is TGTGCCAGCAGCACCCCTCTCCCGAGCGGGAGGAACACCGGGGAGCTGTTTTTT.

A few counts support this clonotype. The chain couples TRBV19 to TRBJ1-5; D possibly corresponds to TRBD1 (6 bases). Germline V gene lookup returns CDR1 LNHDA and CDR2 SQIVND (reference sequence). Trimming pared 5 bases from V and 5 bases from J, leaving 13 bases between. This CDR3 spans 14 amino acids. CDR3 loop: CASSGGREYQPQHF. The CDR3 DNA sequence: TGTGCCAGTAGTGGGGGCAGGGAGTATCAGCCCCAGCATTTT.

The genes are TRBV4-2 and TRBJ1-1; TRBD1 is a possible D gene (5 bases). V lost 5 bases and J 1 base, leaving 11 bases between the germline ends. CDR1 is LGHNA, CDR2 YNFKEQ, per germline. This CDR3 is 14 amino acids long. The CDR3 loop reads CASSYGAGNTEAFF. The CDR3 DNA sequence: TGTGCCAGCAGCTATGGGGCGGGGAACACTGAAGCTTTCTTT.

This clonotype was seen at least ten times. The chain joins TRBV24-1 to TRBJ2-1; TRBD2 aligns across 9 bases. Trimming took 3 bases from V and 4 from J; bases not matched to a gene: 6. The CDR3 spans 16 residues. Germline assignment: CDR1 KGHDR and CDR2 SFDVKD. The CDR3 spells CATSDPGTSRYNEQFF. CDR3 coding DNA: TGTGCCACCAGTGATCCCGGGACTAGCCGTTACAATGAGCAGTTCTTC.

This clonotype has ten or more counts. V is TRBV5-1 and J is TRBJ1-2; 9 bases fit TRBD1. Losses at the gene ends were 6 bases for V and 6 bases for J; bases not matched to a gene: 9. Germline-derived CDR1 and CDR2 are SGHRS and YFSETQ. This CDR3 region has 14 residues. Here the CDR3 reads CASTIQGAGDGYTF. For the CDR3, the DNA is TGCGCCAGCACGATACAGGGGGCAGGGGATGGCTACACCTTC. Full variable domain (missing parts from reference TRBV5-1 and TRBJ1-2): KAGVTQTPRYLIKTRGQQVTLSCSPISGHRSVSWYQQTPGQGLQFLFEYFSETQRNKGNFPGRFSGRQFSNSRSEMNVSTLELGDSALYLCASTIQGAGDGYTFGSGTRLTVV.

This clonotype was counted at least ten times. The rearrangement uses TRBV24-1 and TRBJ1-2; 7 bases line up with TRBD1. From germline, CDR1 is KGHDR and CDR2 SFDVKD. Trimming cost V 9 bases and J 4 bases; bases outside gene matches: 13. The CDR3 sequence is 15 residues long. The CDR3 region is CATSRSGTEGYGYTF. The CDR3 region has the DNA TGTGCCACCTCGCGCTCCGGGACAGAAGGCTATGGCTACACCTTC.

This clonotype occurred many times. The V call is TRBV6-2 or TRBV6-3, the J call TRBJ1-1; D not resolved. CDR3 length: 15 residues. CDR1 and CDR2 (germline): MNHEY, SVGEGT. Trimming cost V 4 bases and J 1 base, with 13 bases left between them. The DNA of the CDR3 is TGTGCCAGCAGTTCCGGACCGTTATCGAACACTGAAGCTTTCTTT. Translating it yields CASSSGPLSNTEAFF.

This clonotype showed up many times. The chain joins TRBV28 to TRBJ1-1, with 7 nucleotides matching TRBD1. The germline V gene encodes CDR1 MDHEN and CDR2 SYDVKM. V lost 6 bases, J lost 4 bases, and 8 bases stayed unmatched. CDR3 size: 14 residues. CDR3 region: CASSPPTGITEAFF. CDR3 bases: TGTGCCAGCAGCCCACCGACAGGGATCACTGAAGCTTTCTTT.

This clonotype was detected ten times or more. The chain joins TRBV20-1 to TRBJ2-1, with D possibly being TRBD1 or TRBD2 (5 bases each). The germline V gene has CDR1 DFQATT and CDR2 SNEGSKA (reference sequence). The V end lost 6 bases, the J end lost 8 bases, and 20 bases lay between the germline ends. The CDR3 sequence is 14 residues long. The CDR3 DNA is TGCAGTGCCCACAAGCCGTGGGGGAGCGATGAGCAGTTCTTC. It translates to CSAHKPWGSDEQFF.

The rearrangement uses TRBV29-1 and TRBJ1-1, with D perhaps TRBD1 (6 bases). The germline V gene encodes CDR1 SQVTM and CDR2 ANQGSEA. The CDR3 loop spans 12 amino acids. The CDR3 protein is CTMRGGNTEAFF. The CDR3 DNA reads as TGCACCATGAGGGGGGGGAACACTGAAGCTTTCTTT.

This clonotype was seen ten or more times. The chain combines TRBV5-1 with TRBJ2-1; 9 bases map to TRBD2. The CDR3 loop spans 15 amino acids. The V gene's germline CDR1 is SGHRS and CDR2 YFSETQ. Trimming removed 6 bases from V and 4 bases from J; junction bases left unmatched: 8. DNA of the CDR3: TGCGCCAGCACCTTAGCGGGAGAATCATACAATGAGCAGTTCTTC. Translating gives CASTLAGESYNEQFF.

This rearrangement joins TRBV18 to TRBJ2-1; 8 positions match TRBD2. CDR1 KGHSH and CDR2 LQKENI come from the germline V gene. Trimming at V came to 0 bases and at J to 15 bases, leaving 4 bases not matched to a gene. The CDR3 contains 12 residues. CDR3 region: CASSPPGLVLFF. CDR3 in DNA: TGTGCCAGCTCACCACCGGGACTAGTGTTGTTCTTC.

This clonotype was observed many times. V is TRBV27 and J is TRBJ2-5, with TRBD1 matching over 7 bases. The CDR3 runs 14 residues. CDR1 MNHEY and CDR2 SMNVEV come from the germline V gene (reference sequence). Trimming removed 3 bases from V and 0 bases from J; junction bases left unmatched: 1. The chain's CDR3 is CASSLTGYQETQYF. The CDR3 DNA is TGTGCCAGCAGTTTGACAGGGTACCAAGAGACCCAGTACTTC.

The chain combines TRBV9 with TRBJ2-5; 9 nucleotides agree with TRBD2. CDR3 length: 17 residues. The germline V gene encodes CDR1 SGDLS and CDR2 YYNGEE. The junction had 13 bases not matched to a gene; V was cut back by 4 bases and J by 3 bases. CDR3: CASSSGTSTEEEETQYF. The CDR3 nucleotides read TGTGCCAGCAGCTCCGGGACTAGCACCGAAGAGGAAGAGACCCAGTACTTC.

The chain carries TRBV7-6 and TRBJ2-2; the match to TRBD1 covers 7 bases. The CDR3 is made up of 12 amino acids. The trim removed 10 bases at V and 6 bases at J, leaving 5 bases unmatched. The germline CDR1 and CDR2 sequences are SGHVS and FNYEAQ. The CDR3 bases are TGTGCCATCCGCCAGGGGGCCGGGGAGCTGTTTTTT. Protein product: CAIRQGAGELFF.

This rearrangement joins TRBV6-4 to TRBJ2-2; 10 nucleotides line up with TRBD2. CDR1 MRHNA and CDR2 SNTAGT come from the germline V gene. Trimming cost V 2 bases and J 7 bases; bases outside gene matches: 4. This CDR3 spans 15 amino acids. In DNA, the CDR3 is TGTGCCAGCAGTGACAGCCTAGCGGGAGTCGGGGAGCTGTTTTTT. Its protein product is CASSDSLAGVGELFF.